This TCR beta chain is drawn from a study of blood T cell repertoires in COVID-19. At the level of the study: The United States, Italy and Spain supplied acute and convalescent COVID-19 samples.

TCRdb's table, derived via immunoSEQ multiplex PCR, lists solely in-frame clones and lacks some. This repertoire shows about 100,000 clones, approximately 93% found once; its top ten account for approximately 2.2%. Trimming shortened V by 4 bases and J by 3 bases, and 14 bases separated the two germline ends. The CDR3 spans 15 residues. The germline V gene encodes CDR1 SGDLS and CDR2 YYNGEE. This TCR was sampled from a man between 45 and 60 years old with active COVID-19. The chain couples TRBV9 to TRBJ2-1; D is possibly TRBD2 (5 bases). The sequenced material came from peripheral blood. CDR3 nucleotide sequence: TGTGCCAGCAGCCCAGCGCGGGTTAACTACAATGAGCAGTTCTTC. Translating gives CASSPARVNYNEQFF.